Many counts were recorded for the clone carrying this TCR beta chain. The target antigen is unknown. The source of the sample is a study of response to subunit inactivated influenza vaccine. Findings and caveats of the study: Authors suggested each seasonal flu vaccination may recruit only limited numbers of new T cells.

One entry per CDR3 protein, called by TCRdb with MiXCR from the RT-PCR reads. The data contain 650,000 to 850,000 distinct CDR3 sequences, around 13% of them seen just once; the ten biggest clones take up 5.5% to 7%. This sequence originates from a man aged 50-60 years who received an inactivated influenza vaccine. The sequencing used PBMCs from blood, collected approximately 15 days before vaccination.

CDR3 nucleotides: TGTGCCTGGAGTGTAATCAGTTCCGAGCAGTACTTC. This translates into CAWSVISSEQYF. V usage is TRBV30 and J usage is TRBJ2-7; the D is unclear. The CDR3 totals 12 residues. V gave up 0 bases and J gave up 6 bases, with 9 bases separating them. Germline V gene sequence: CDR1 GTSNPN, CDR2 SVGIG (reference sequence).